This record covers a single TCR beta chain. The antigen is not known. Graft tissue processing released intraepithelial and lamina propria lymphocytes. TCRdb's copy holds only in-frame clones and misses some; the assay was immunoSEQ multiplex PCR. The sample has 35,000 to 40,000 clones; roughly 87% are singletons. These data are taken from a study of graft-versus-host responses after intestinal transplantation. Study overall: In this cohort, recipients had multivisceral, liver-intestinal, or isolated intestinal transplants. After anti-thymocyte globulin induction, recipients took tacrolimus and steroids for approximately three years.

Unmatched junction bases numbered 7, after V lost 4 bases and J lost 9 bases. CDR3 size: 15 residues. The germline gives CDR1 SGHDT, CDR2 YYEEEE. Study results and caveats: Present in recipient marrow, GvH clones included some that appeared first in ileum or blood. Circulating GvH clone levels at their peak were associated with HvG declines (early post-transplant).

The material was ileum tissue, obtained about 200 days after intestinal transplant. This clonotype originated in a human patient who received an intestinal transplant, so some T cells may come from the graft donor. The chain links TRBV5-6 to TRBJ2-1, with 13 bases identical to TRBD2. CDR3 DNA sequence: TGTGCCAGCAGCCTCACTAGCGGGGGGGTAGGTGAGCAGTTCTTC. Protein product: CASSLTSGGVGEQFF.